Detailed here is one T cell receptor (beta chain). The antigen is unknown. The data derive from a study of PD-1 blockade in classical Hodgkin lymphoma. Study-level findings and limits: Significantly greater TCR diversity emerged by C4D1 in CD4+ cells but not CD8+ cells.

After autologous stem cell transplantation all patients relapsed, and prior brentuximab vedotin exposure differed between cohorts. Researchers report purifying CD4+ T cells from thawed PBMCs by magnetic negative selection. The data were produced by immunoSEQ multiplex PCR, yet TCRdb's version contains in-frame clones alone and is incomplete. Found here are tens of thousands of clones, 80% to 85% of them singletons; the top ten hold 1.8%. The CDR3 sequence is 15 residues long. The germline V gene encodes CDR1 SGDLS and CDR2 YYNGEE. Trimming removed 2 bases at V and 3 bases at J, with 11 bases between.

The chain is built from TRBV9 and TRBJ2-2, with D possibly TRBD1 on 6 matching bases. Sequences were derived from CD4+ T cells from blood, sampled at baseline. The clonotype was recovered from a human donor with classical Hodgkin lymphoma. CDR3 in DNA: TGTGCCAGCAGCGTTGGACCAGGGGACACCGGGGAGCTGTTTTTT. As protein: CASSVGPGDTGELFF.